Ten or more counts support the clone carrying this TCR beta chain. The data are from a study of T-cell reconstitution after alpha-beta-depleted transplantation in children. Library preparation (for TCRbeta) was performed with unique molecular identifiers. TCRdb used MiXCR to reprocess the PCR reads, holding one entry per CDR3 protein. The sample lists more than 90,000 distinct CDR3 sequences, about 8% occurring once. CDR3 length equals 13 residues. Trimming pared 0 bases from V and 5 bases from J, leaving 5 bases between. Germline loops: CDR1 ENHRY, CDR2 SYGVKD. Material: PBMCs from the stem cell graft donor, obtained from the stem cell graft. This chain joins TRBV10-3 and TRBJ1-5; D is ambiguous. The TCR was taken from a human donor who donated a stem cell graft to a child with congenital amegakaryocytic thrombocytopenia. In nucleotides, the CDR3 is TGTGCCATCAGTGAGTCTTTTGATCAGCCCCAGCATTTT. Its protein product is CAISESFDQPQHF.